The TCR beta chain under discussion was sequenced for a study of PD-1 blockade in classical Hodgkin lymphoma. Relapse was seen in all patients after autologous stem cell transplantation, and brentuximab vedotin exposure was variable. Produced via immunoSEQ multiplex PCR; TCRdb's table is partial and in-frame only. This table has 120,000 to 150,000 clones, approximately 72% appearing once. On this clone itself: Its antigen is currently unknown.

Study conclusions and caveats: Those achieving complete response showed baseline diversity like newly diagnosed patients. Lower baseline TCR diversity was reported for newly diagnosed patients than for healthy donors. Exclusion removed patients who began nivolumab under 1 year after ASCT.

Trimming removed 3 bases at V and 10 bases at J, with 18 bases between. Per germline, CDR1 LNHNV and CDR2 YYDKDF (reference sequence). The CDR3 loop spans 15 amino acids. The sample here was peripheral blood mononuclear cells (PBMCs), taken before the second cycle of nivolumab. This clonotype originated in a human donor with classical Hodgkin lymphoma. The chain joins TRBV15 to TRBJ1-4; a possible D gene is TRBD1 (6 bases). This CDR3 is CATSRGANRDGKLFF. The CDR3 DNA sequence: TGTGCCACCAGCAGGGGGGCCAACAGGGACGGAAAACTGTTTTTT.